This record covers a single T cell receptor (beta chain). Its specificity is unknown. The data derive from a study of somatic mutations in cytotoxic T cells in rheumatoid arthritis. Study summary: Blood samples of about 30 ml were drawn from patients (in EDTA) right after diagnosis and before any treatment.

Libraries were prepared by immunoSEQ multiplex PCR; TCRdb keeps only in-frame clonotypes and omits some of them. Among over 15,000 clones listed, over 75% were seen once. Looked up from germline, CDR1 is LNHDA and CDR2 is SQIVND (reference sequence). The CDR3 contains 14 residues. V lost 9 bases and J lost 8; bases outside the gene matches: 12. The study, taken as a whole, reports: Rheumatoid arthritis patients were compared with age-matched healthy controls, and their CD8+ T-cell clonality did not differ significantly. Among 60 or so patients, roughly 8 showed a largest CD8+ clone that surpassed 20% of CD8+ cells.

This sequence originates from a man aged 18-30 years with rheumatoid arthritis. The source material was CD8+ T cells sorted from blood. This chain connects TRBV19 to TRBJ1-2; 10 positions agree with TRBD1. The CDR3 reads CASRSTGGKAGYTF. The CDR3 DNA reads as TGTGCCAGCAGATCGACAGGGGGCAAAGCAGGCTACACCTTC.